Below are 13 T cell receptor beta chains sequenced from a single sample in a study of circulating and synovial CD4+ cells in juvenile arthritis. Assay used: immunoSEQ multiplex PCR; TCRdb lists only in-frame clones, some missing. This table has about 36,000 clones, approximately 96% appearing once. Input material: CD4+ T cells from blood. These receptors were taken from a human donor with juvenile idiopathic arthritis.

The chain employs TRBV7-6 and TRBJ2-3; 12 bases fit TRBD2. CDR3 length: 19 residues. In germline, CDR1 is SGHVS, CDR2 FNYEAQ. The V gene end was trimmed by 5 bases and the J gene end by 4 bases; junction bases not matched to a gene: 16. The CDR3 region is CASSPGMGASSGGADTQYF. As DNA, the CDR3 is TGTGCCAGCAGCCCCGGGATGGGGGCCTCTAGCGGGGGGGCAGATACGCAGTATTTT.

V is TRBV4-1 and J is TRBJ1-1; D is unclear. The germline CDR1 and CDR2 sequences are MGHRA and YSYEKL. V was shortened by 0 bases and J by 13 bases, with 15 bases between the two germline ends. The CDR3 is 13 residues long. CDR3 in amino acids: CASSQDGRFLGFF. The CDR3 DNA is TGCGCCAGCAGCCAAGATGGCAGGTTCTTGGGTTTCTTT.

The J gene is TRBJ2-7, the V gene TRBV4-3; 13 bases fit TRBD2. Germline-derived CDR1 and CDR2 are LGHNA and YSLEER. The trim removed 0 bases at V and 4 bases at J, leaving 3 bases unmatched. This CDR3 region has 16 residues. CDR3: CASSQDWGLAGYEQYF. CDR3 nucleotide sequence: TGCGCCAGCAGCCAAGATTGGGGACTAGCGGGGTACGAGCAGTACTTC.

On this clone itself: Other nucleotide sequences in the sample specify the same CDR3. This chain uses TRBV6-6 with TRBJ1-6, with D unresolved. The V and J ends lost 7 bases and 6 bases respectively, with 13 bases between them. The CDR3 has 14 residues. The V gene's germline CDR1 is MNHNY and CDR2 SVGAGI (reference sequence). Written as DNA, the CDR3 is TGTGCCAGCACCAACGGGGAATTTAATTCACCCCTCCACTTT. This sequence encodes CASTNGEFNSPLHF.

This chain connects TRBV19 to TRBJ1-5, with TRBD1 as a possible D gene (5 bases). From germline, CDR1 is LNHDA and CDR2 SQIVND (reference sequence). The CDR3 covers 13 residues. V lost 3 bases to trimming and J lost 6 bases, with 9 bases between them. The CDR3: CASSIGGVQPQHF. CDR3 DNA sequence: TGTGCCAGTAGTATTGGGGGGGTTCAGCCCCAGCATTTT.

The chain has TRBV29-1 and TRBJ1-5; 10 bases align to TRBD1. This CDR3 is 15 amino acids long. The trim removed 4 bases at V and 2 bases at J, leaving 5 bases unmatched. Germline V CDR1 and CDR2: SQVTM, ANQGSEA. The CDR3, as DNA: TGCAGCGTTGGACAGGGGGCGCCTGGCAATCAGCCCCAGCATTTT. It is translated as CSVGQGAPGNQPQHF.

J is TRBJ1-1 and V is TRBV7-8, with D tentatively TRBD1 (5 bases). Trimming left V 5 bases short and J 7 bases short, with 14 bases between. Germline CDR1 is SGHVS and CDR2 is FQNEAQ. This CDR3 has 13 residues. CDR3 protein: CASSPTATGEAFF. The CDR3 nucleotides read TGTGCCAGCAGCCCGACAGCCACGGGTGAAGCTTTCTTT.

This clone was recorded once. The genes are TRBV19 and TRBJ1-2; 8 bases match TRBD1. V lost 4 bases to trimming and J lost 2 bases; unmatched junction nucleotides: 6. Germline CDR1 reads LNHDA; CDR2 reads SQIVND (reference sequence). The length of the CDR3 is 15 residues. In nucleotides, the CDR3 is TGTGCCAGTAGTACCAACAGGGGGGTAAACTATGGCTACACCTTC. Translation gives CASSTNRGVNYGYTF. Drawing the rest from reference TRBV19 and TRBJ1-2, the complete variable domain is DGGITQSPKYLFRKEGQNVTLSCEQNLNHDAMYWYRQDPGQGLRLIYYSQIVNDFQKGDIAEGYSVSREKKESFPLTVTSAQKNPTAFYLCASSTNRGVNYGYTFGSGTRLTVV.

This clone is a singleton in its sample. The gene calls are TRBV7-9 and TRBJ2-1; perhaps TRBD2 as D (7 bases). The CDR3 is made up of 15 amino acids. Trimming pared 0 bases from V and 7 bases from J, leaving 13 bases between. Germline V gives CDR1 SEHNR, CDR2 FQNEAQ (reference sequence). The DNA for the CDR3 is TGTGCCAGCAGCTTAGCCGGGGGGCCGGGGAATGAGCAGTTCTTC. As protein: CASSLAGGPGNEQFF.

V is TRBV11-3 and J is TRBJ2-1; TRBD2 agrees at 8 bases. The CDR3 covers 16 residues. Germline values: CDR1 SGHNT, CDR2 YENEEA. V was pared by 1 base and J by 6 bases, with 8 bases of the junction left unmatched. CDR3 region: CASSLVTGLEGNEQFF. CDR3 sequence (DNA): TGTGCCAGCAGCTTAGTAACGGGACTAGAGGGCAATGAGCAGTTCTTC.

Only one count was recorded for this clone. Here the CDR3 DNA reads TGTGCCAGCAGTCTAACCGGACAAGACCTCTATGGCTACACCTTC. Protein product: CASSLTGQDLYGYTF. The genes are TRBV27 and TRBJ1-2; TRBD1 might be the D (5 bases). This CDR3 has 15 residues. V was cut by 5 bases and J by 4 bases, with 17 bases left in between. CDR1 is MNHEY, CDR2 SMNVEV, per germline (reference sequence).

The CDR3 DNA is TGTGCCAGCAGCTTAGACAGGGTGGGGACTGAAGCTTTCTTT. This sequence encodes CASSLDRVGTEAFF. V is TRBV7-3 and J is TRBJ1-1, with TRBD1 matching over 7 bases. Germline CDR1 SGHTA, CDR2 FQGTGA. CDR3 length equals 14 residues. After removal of 2 bases from V and 5 bases from J, the junction contained 5 bases not matched to a gene.

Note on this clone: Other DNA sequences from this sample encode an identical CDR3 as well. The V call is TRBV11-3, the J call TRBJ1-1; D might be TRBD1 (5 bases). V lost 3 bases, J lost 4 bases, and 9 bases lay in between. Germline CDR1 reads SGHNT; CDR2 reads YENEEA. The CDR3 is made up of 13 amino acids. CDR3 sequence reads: CASSLEGSTEAFF. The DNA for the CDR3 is TGTGCCAGCAGCTTGGAGGGGAGCACTGAAGCTTTCTTT.